A single sample gave rise to the 16 T cell receptor beta chains below, sequenced in a study of radiotherapy plus CTLA-4 blockade in lung cancer (dated by TCRdb to the late 2010s). Preparation of the library involved the immunoSEQ multiplex PCR assay. The immuneACCESS repertoire file appears here via TCRdb, limited to in-frame rearrangements. These files lack a portion of the clones; in checked studies, under half of the deficit traces to unresolved V genes, and the cause of the others is not known. In this sample the table shows 55,000 to 75,000 clones, around 76% of which occur a single time. The ten largest clonotypes hold roughly 15% of the sample. The sequenced sample was peripheral blood, obtained from a patient treated with radiotherapy plus ipilimumab. All receptors come from a human donor with non-small cell lung cancer whose response to radiotherapy plus ipilimumab could not be evaluated. Some clones in this sample may be carry-over from other donors' samples.

V is TRBV5-1 and J is TRBJ2-7; 8 bases fit TRBD1. CDR3 size: 15 residues. CDR1 and CDR2 from the germline V gene are SGHRS and YFSETQ. Trimming at V came to 6 bases and at J to 2 bases, leaving 10 bases not matched to a gene. CDR3 in DNA: TGCGCCAGCATGGAGTCGGTGACAGGGGCCTACGAGCAGTACTTC. Translated, it gives CASMESVTGAYEQYF. Full variable domain (rest looked up from reference TRBV5-1 and TRBJ2-7): KAGVTQTPRYLIKTRGQQVTLSCSPISGHRSVSWYQQTPGQGLQFLFEYFSETQRNKGNFPGRFSGRQFSNSRSEMNVSTLELGDSALYLCASMESVTGAYEQYFGPGTRLTVT.

This rearrangement joins TRBV29-1 to TRBJ1-6, with TRBD1 matching 8 bases. This CDR3 is built from 14 residues. Germline V CDR1 and CDR2: SQVTM, ANQGSEA. V trimming: 7 bases; J trimming: 10 bases; junction bases outside the gene matches: 12. The DNA of the CDR3 is TGCAGCGCCCAGAGCAGGGGGCAAGAATCACCCCTCCACTTT. It encodes CSAQSRGQESPLHF.

The V and J genes are TRBV6-1 and TRBJ2-5, with 7 nucleotides matching TRBD2. Germline CDR1 reads MNHNS; CDR2 reads SASEGT. The trim removed 6 bases at V and 2 bases at J, leaving 6 bases unmatched. The CDR3 runs to 14 residues. The CDR3 loop reads CASSRWGGQETQYF. The CDR3 DNA is TGTGCCAGCAGCCGTTGGGGGGGACAAGAGACCCAGTACTTC.

V usage is TRBV7-6 and J usage is TRBJ2-3; possibly TRBD1 for D (6 bases). CDR3 length equals 14 residues. Germline V gene lookup returns CDR1 SGHVS and CDR2 FNYEAQ. The germline V and J ends were trimmed by 5 bases and 1 base, with 10 bases remaining between them. This CDR3 is CASSPEGGTDTQYF. As DNA, the CDR3 is TGTGCCAGCAGCCCAGAGGGGGGCACAGATACGCAGTATTTT.

The V gene is TRBV4-3, the J gene TRBJ2-3, with TRBD2 matching over 10 bases. The CDR3 spans 17 residues. Germline CDR1 is LGHNA and CDR2 is YSLEER. V lost 0 bases and J lost 2; bases outside the gene matches: 5. The CDR3 spells CASSQEGLAGATDTQYF. In nucleotides, the CDR3 is TGCGCCAGCAGCCAAGAAGGGCTAGCGGGGGCCACAGATACGCAGTATTTT.

This clone was recorded once. The genes are TRBV19 and TRBJ2-7, with TRBD1 as a possible D gene (6 bases). V was pared by 7 bases and J by 2 bases, with 12 bases between. The CDR3 length is 13 residues. Germline V gene data show CDR1 as LNHDA and CDR2 as SQIVND (reference sequence). CDR3: CASTPTGTYEQYF. The CDR3 region has the DNA TGTGCCAGTACCCCGACAGGCACCTACGAGCAGTACTTC.

The J gene is TRBJ1-1, the V gene TRBV7-9; D gene unclear. Trimming stripped 3 bases from V and 1 base from J, with 9 bases between. This CDR3 has 14 residues. The germline CDR1 and CDR2 sequences are SEHNR and FQNEAQ (reference sequence). The CDR3 region has the DNA TGTGCCAGCAGCTTGAGACTGTCGAACACTGAAGCTTTCTTT. The encoded protein is CASSLRLSNTEAFF.

This sequence joins TRBV6-6 and TRBJ1-2; 9 bases are shared with TRBD1. Germline V gives CDR1 MNHNY, CDR2 SVGAGI (reference sequence). Trimming cost V 7 bases and J 4 bases; bases outside gene matches: 7. This CDR3 comprises 14 residues. CDR3 protein: CASNTRDRVYGYTF. DNA for the CDR3: TGTGCCAGCAACACTCGGGACAGGGTCTATGGCTACACCTTC.

This clone was observed a few times. The rearrangement links TRBV11-2 to TRBJ2-7; tentatively, D is TRBD1 (6 bases). Deletions cut 0 bases from V and 0 bases from J, with 9 bases between. Germline CDR1 SGHAT, CDR2 FQNNGV. The CDR3 is made up of 15 amino acids. CDR3 region: CASSLEPQGSYEQYF. The CDR3 DNA is TGTGCCAGCAGCTTAGAACCACAGGGCTCCTACGAGCAGTACTTC.

The chain recombines TRBV6-6 with TRBJ2-2; tentative D call: TRBD1 (6 bases). The V gene lost 2 bases and the J gene lost 5 bases, with 6 bases spanning the gap. Germline lookup yields CDR1 MNHNY and CDR2 SVGAGI (reference sequence). The CDR3 runs 13 residues. This CDR3 reads CASSYDRTGELFF. CDR3 DNA sequence: TGTGCCAGCAGTTACGACAGGACCGGGGAGCTGTTTTTT.

This chain joins TRBV9 and TRBJ1-1; 12 nucleotides line up with TRBD1. Germline CDR1 and CDR2: SGDLS and YYNGEE. J lost 4 bases, V lost 5 bases, and 0 bases had no gene match. This CDR3 has 13 residues. The CDR3 loop is CASRGQGATEAFF. The CDR3 region has the DNA TGTGCCAGCAGGGGACAGGGGGCCACTGAAGCTTTCTTT.

The chain joins TRBV5-1 to TRBJ2-5; TRBD1 agrees at 10 bases. After removal of 2 bases from V and 4 bases from J, the junction contained 2 bases not matched to a gene. The germline V gene encodes CDR1 SGHRS and CDR2 YFSETQ. The length of the CDR3 is 14 residues. The CDR3 region is CASSFGDRGETQYF. The CDR3 nucleotides read TGCGCCAGCAGCTTCGGGGACAGGGGAGAGACCCAGTACTTC.

The chain uses TRBV30 and TRBJ1-2, with D maybe TRBD1 (5 bases). CDR3 size: 13 residues. The V gene lost 7 bases and the J gene lost 4 bases, with 16 bases spanning the gap. Germline CDR1 is GTSNPN and CDR2 is SVGIG (reference sequence). CDR3 sequence (DNA): TGTGCCTACGACAGAGCCTTCCTCTATGGCTACACCTTC. Its translation is CAYDRAFLYGYTF.

The rearrangement links TRBV5-4 to TRBJ2-7; 7 nucleotides line up with TRBD2. With 3 bases clipped from V and 5 bases from J, the junction kept 5 bases outside the gene matches. CDR1 and CDR2 (germline): SGHNT, YYREEE (reference sequence). This CDR3 region has 13 residues. The CDR3 reads CASSWGGGNEQYF. In nucleotides, the CDR3 is TGTGCCAGCAGCTGGGGGGGAGGGAACGAGCAGTACTTC.

This sequence joins TRBV28 and TRBJ1-1; perhaps TRBD1 as D (6 bases). V was clipped by 3 bases and J by 5 bases, with 16 bases between them. Germline V CDR1 and CDR2: MDHEN, SYDVKM. This CDR3 has 15 amino acids. The CDR3 sequence is CASSLWGAGETEAFF. CDR3 in DNA: TGTGCCAGCAGTTTGTGGGGAGCAGGGGAAACTGAAGCTTTCTTT.

This clone was observed once. The V call is TRBV6-6, the J call TRBJ2-7; 12 nucleotides align to TRBD2. The CDR3 covers 15 residues. The ends lost 6 bases at V and 5 bases at J; junction bases unmatched: 8. Germline V gene sequence: CDR1 MNHNY, CDR2 SVGAGI (reference sequence). DNA for the CDR3: TGTGCCAGCAGAATCCGACTAGCGGGGGAGAACGAGCAGTACTTC. It specifies CASRIRLAGENEQYF.